This T cell receptor (beta chain) comes out of a study of radiotherapy plus CTLA-4 blockade in lung cancer (dated by TCRdb to between 2017 and 2018). Regarding the study in general: Among the enrolled patients, about 19% had an objective response, and roughly 30% reached disease control.

Trimming leaves V shorter by 4 bases and J shorter by 1 base, with the junction holding 7 bases beyond the gene matches. From cysteine to phenylalanine, the CDR3 is 16 amino acids long. Just the 48-base CDR3 DNA is kept, in frame starting at base 1. The germline V gene yields SGHTS for CDR1 and YDEGEE for CDR2. A word on this clone: The target of this receptor is not known. Base qualities were left out, and no much larger clone turns up one base away.

Overall study results and their limits: After treatment with radiotherapy and ipilimumab, TCR clones that originated in tumors expanded in peripheral blood. The strongest predictors of response were reported to be early dynamic shifts in blood T cell clones along with a rise in serum interferon-beta following radiation.

In this study, focal radiation therapy paired with CTLA-4 blockade (ipilimumab) was tested in patients who had chemo-refractory metastatic non-small-cell lung cancer. Library method: the immunoSEQ multiplex PCR assay. Not all clones reach the TCRdb copy of this immuneACCESS table, which keeps in-frame sequences only. Checked studies attribute under half of the gap to unresolved V genes and leave the rest unexplained. The sample table shows about 120,000 clones, and over 80% are seen once. The ten largest clones capture just under 7% of the sample. The receptor's source is a human donor with non-small cell lung cancer that progressed on radiotherapy plus ipilimumab. Sequences were derived from peripheral blood, sampled from a patient treated with radiotherapy plus ipilimumab. The chain uses TRBV5-8 and TRBJ2-3, with 9 bases matching TRBD1. The CDR3 protein sequence reads: CASSPTGGPGTDTQYF. The bases read TGTGCCAGCAGCCCGACAGGGGGTCCCGGCACAGATACGCAGTATTTT.